This entry concerns a single TCR beta chain. The antigen is not known. The sample's time point: newly diagnosed, previously untreated cHL patient sample. Through magnetic negative selection, CD8+ T cells were separated from PBMCs that had been thawed. The authors used newly diagnosed, untreated classical Hodgkin lymphoma PBMCs as comparison. The repertoire was sequenced with immunoSEQ multiplex PCR; TCRdb's copy has only in-frame clones and lacks some. The sample holds 23,000 or so clones, 85% to 90% seen once. This record comes from a study of PD-1 blockade in classical Hodgkin lymphoma. Study conclusions and caveats: Diminished baseline TCR diversity has been reported in newly diagnosed patients relative to healthy donors. Why the repertoires differ is still unclear, perhaps disease activity or prior therapy.

The sequenced sample consisted of CD8+ T cells from blood. This sequence originates from a human donor with classical Hodgkin lymphoma.

The CDR3 sequence is CASSFSSASGNTIYF. In DNA, the CDR3 is TGTGCCAGCAGTTTCTCATCGGCCTCTGGAAACACCATATATTTT. This chain links TRBV6-6 with TRBJ1-3; D is uncertain. The CDR3 runs 15 residues. Trimming removed 4 bases from V and 0 bases from J, with 10 bases in between. Germline CDR1 MNHNY, CDR2 SVGAGI (reference sequence).